Presented here are 25 T cell receptor beta chains from one specimen sequenced in a study of T cells in Graves' hyperthyroidism and ophthalmopathy. The source material, RNA transcripts, was used to amplify TCR beta CDR3 regions. RT-PCR in the first round (using the HTBI primer set) targeted the TCR CDR3. TCRdb reprocessed the multiplex PCR reads with MiXCR, giving one entry per CDR3 protein. This sample yields under 350,000 distinct CDR3 sequences, of which approximately 15% are seen a single time; roughly 50% belongs to the top ten. Sequenced sample: blood. The source is a woman aged 55 to 70 with Graves' ophthalmopathy.

The chain is built from TRBV18 and TRBJ1-2; D uncertain. The CDR3 has 16 amino acids. Germline V gene data show CDR1 as KGHSH and CDR2 as LQKENI. V lost 0 bases to trimming and J lost 0 bases, with 11 bases between them. As DNA, the CDR3 is TGTGCCAGCTCACCACCCAGGAGTTTAGCTAACTATGGCTACACCTTC. This codes for CASSPPRSLANYGYTF.

This clonotype has a count of ten or more. J is TRBJ1-3 and V is TRBV4-2; D gene uncertain. Trimming stripped 1 base from V and 0 bases from J, with 7 bases between. CDR1 and CDR2 (germline): LGHNA, YNFKEQ. This CDR3 comprises 15 residues. The CDR3 nucleotides read TGTGCCAGCAGCCAAGTCGTGGACTCTGGAAACACCATATATTTT. This gives the protein CASSQVVDSGNTIYF.

This clonotype was seen many times. V is TRBV12-3 or TRBV12-4 and J is TRBJ2-7; 7 bases are shared with TRBD1. Losses at the gene ends were 3 bases for V and 4 bases for J; bases not matched to a gene: 6. This CDR3 is built from 14 residues. Here the CDR3 DNA reads TGTGCCAGCAGTTTGCAGGGGGTTGGGTACGAGCAGTACTTC. Amino acids: CASSLQGVGYEQYF.

This clonotype was observed a few times. The chain joins TRBV6-1 to TRBJ1-2, with unresolved D. There are 11 residues in the CDR3. Germline V gene lookup returns CDR1 MNHNS and CDR2 SASEGT. Trimming took 6 bases from V and 7 from J, leaving 9 bases between them. The CDR3 sequence is CASSSFGGYTF. The CDR3 coding sequence is TGTGCCAGCAGCTCCTTCGGTGGCTACACCTTC.

The table lists this clonotype with many counts. This chain uses TRBV20-1 with TRBJ1-3; the D gene is possibly TRBD1 (6 bases). The ends were cut back, 0 bases at V and 7 bases at J, with 19 bases in the middle. The CDR3 contains 16 residues. Looked up from germline, CDR1 is DFQATT and CDR2 is SNEGSKA (reference sequence). CDR3 nucleotides: TGCAGTGCTAGAGATCAGGCACAGGGAGCCCCTAACACCATATATTTT. Residues: CSARDQAQGAPNTIYF.

This chain uses TRBV29-1 with TRBJ2-3; weak D call: TRBD2 (5 bases). Germline CDR1 and CDR2: SQVTM and ANQGSEA. With 2 bases removed from V and 0 bases from J, the gap between germline ends came to 12 bases. The CDR3 consists of 15 residues. The DNA of the CDR3 is TGCAGCGTTGAATGGCGGGCTAAAAGCACAGATACGCAGTATTTT. Translation gives CSVEWRAKSTDTQYF.

This clonotype was observed a few times. Being one base from a much bigger clone, this may be a read error. The chain is built from TRBV28 and TRBJ1-3; no clear D gene. Germline V gives CDR1 MDHEN, CDR2 SYDVKM. V lost 2 bases and J 0 bases, leaving 5 bases between the germline ends. The CDR3 runs 14 residues. CDR3 loop: CASSLRDSGNTIYF. Written as DNA, the CDR3 is TGTGCCAGCAGTTTAAGGGACTCTGGAAACACCATATATTTT. Looking up the rest from reference TRBV28 and TRBJ1-3 gives the full variable domain: DVKVTQSSRYLVKRTGEKVFLECVQDMDHENMFWYRQDPGLGLRLIYFSYDVKMKEKGDIPEGYSVSREKKERFSLILESASTNQTSMYLCASSLRDSGNTIYFGEGSWLTVV.

The table lists this clonotype with many counts. The chain links TRBV6-2 or TRBV6-3 to TRBJ2-5, with D unclear. CDR1 and CDR2 (germline): MNHEY, SVGEGT. Trimming took 2 bases from V and 4 from J, leaving 11 bases between them. CDR3 size: 14 residues. For the CDR3, the DNA is TGTGCCAGCAGTTACCGACTTGACGTAGAGACCCAGTACTTC. Residues: CASSYRLDVETQYF.

This clonotype was counted only a few times. V and J are TRBV19 and TRBJ2-1; D not certain. Trimming cost V 5 bases and J 9 bases, with 11 bases left between them. Germline V lookup: CDR1 LNHDA, CDR2 SQIVND (reference sequence). The CDR3 is made up of 12 amino acids. CDR3 amino acids: CASSAPFGEQFF. CDR3 nucleotide sequence: TGTGCCAGTAGTGCCCCATTTGGTGAGCAGTTCTTC.

This clonotype showed up many times. V usage is TRBV24-1 and J usage is TRBJ2-5; 12 bases line up with TRBD1. Unmatched junction bases numbered 5, after V lost 7 bases and J lost 3 bases. In germline, CDR1 is KGHDR, CDR2 SFDVKD. The CDR3 loop spans 15 amino acids. Here the CDR3 DNA reads TGTGCCACCAGAGGGACAGGGGGCTGGGAAGAGACCCAGTACTTC. Translation: CATRGTGGWEETQYF.

The chain joins TRBV25-1 to TRBJ2-7; tentative D call: TRBD2 (5 bases). V lost 3 bases and J 7 bases, leaving 13 bases between the germline ends. Germline V lookup: CDR1 MGHDK, CDR2 SYGVNS. This CDR3 spans 13 amino acids. The CDR3 loop is CASSDRRTGEQYF. CDR3 in DNA: TGTGCCAGCAGTGATCGGCGGACGGGGGAGCAGTACTTC.

In this sample, this clonotype turned up many times. The chain combines TRBV28 with TRBJ1-5, with TRBD1 matching 7 bases. After removal of 6 bases from V and 2 bases from J, the junction contained 1 base not matched to a gene. Germline V gene lookup returns CDR1 MDHEN and CDR2 SYDVKM. The CDR3 is 13 amino acids. The CDR3 sequence: CASSDRGNQPQHF. The CDR3 DNA sequence: TGTGCCAGCAGCGACAGGGGCAATCAGCCCCAGCATTTT.

As to this clonotype: This may come from a read error, since a much larger clone is one base off. The V and J genes are TRBV14 and TRBJ2-5; D is unclear. V was pared by 2 bases and J by 1 base, with 8 bases between. Germline-derived CDR1 and CDR2 are SGHDN and FVKESK. The CDR3 has 14 residues. Written as DNA, the CDR3 is TGTGCCAGCAGCCAATGGCAGGCCCAAGAGACCCAGTACTTC. It translates to CASSQWQAQETQYF.

A few counts support this clonotype. The chain joins TRBV7-6 to TRBJ1-6; TRBD1 matches at 8 bases. The CDR3 has 16 amino acids. The ends lost 1 base at V and 9 bases at J; junction bases unmatched: 8. Germline V gives CDR1 SGHVS, CDR2 FNYEAQ. The CDR3 loop reads CASSLEDRELGSPLHF. Here the CDR3 DNA reads TGTGCCAGCAGCTTAGAGGACAGGGAGTTAGGTTCACCCCTCCACTTT. Combining the CDR3 with reference TRBV7-6 and TRBJ1-6 gives the whole variable domain GAGVSQSPRYKVTKRGQDVALRCDPISGHVSLYWYRQALGQGPEFLTYFNYEAQQDKSGLPNDRFSAERPEGSISTLTIQRTEQRDSAMYRCASSLEDRELGSPLHFGNGTRLTVT.

This clonotype was observed a handful of times. This sequence joins TRBV20-1 and TRBJ2-3, with 11 bases fitting TRBD2. Germline CDR1 and CDR2: DFQATT and SNEGSKA (reference sequence). V was pared by 6 bases and J by 2 bases, with 13 bases of the junction left unmatched. This CDR3 has 17 amino acids. The CDR3 loop is CSASAPGTSGPTDTQYF. CDR3 coding DNA: TGCAGTGCGAGCGCTCCTGGGACTAGCGGACCCACAGATACGCAGTATTTT.

This clonotype was found many times. The chain uses TRBV18 and TRBJ2-7; 8 nucleotides line up with TRBD1. Per germline, CDR1 KGHSH and CDR2 LQKENI. The junction had 5 bases not matched to a gene; V was cut back by 4 bases and J by 6 bases. The CDR3 consists of 13 residues. DNA of the CDR3: TGTGCCAGCTCACACTCGGACAGGGCCGAGCAGTACTTC. It encodes CASSHSDRAEQYF.

Many counts were recorded for this clonotype. The chain couples TRBV27 to TRBJ2-2; 9 bases fit TRBD2. Per germline, CDR1 MNHEY and CDR2 SMNVEV (reference sequence). J lost 3 bases, V lost 7 bases, and 6 bases had no gene match. The CDR3 sequence is 15 residues long. The CDR3 is CASTKGLAYTGELFF. In nucleotides, the CDR3 is TGTGCCAGCACGAAAGGACTAGCGTACACCGGGGAGCTGTTTTTT.

This clonotype was seen repeatedly, ten times or more. The chain employs TRBV7-9 and TRBJ1-1, with D unresolved. CDR1 is SEHNR and CDR2 is FQNEAQ in the germline V gene (reference sequence). V dropped 5 bases and J dropped 7 bases, with 14 bases sitting between them. The CDR3 is made up of 13 amino acids. As DNA, the CDR3 is TGTGCCAGCAGCGCAGAGCGGCAGCTTGAAGCTTTCTTT. As protein: CASSAERQLEAFF. The full variable domain, rest sourced from reference TRBV7-9 and TRBJ1-1, is DTGVSQNPRHKITKRGQNVTFRCDPISEHNRLYWYRQTLGQGPEFLTYFQNEAQLEKSRLLSDRFSAERPKGSFSTLEIQRTEQGDSAMYLCASSAERQLEAFFGQGTRLTVV.

This clonotype was picked up many times. This rearrangement joins TRBV7-2 to TRBJ2-2; TRBD2 matches 8 bases. The CDR3 is 17 amino acids. After removal of 3 bases from V and 7 bases from J, the junction contained 13 bases not matched to a gene. CDR1 is SGHTA and CDR2 is FQGNSA in the germline V gene. This chain's CDR3 is CASSLVASGRGNGELFF. The CDR3 bases are TGTGCCAGCAGCTTGGTGGCTAGCGGGCGGGGTAACGGGGAGCTGTTTTTT.

This chain joins TRBV7-9 and TRBJ2-5; no firm D call. V dropped 0 bases and J dropped 13 bases, with 12 bases sitting between them. The germline gives CDR1 SEHNR, CDR2 FQNEAQ (reference sequence). This CDR3 has 12 amino acids. CDR3 sequence reads: CASSLAGLGGYF. As DNA, the CDR3 is TGTGCCAGCAGCTTAGCGGGCCTCGGCGGGTACTTC.

This clonotype was detected ten times or more. The chain joins TRBV11-2 to TRBJ1-2; D might be TRBD1 (5 bases). The CDR3 contains 14 residues. Trimming stripped 3 bases from V and 2 bases from J, with 10 bases between. In germline, CDR1 is SGHAT, CDR2 FQNNGV. The CDR3 loop is CASSLVDSNYGYTF. CDR3 DNA: TGTGCCAGCAGCTTGGTCGACAGCAACTATGGCTACACCTTC.

The V gene is TRBV13, the J gene TRBJ2-2; 13 positions match TRBD2. J was trimmed by 7 bases and V by 4 bases; bases with no gene match: 3. The length of the CDR3 is 15 residues. Looked up from germline, CDR1 is PRHDT and CDR2 is FYEKMQ (reference sequence). CDR3 in amino acids: CASSSGLAGSGELFF. The DNA of the CDR3 is TGTGCCAGCAGCTCGGGACTAGCGGGGAGCGGGGAGCTGTTTTTT.

The sample holds many counts of this clonotype. This sequence joins TRBV6-2 or TRBV6-3 and TRBJ2-7; D perhaps matches TRBD1 (6 bases). V was trimmed by 6 bases and J by 0 bases, leaving 9 bases between them. CDR1 and CDR2 from the germline V gene are MNHEY and SVGEGT. There are 13 residues in the CDR3. CDR3: CASSWGHSYEQYF. CDR3 in DNA: TGTGCCAGCAGCTGGGGACACTCCTACGAGCAGTACTTC.

This clonotype was detected a few times. The genes are TRBV28 and TRBJ2-1; 7 bases are a match to TRBD2. This CDR3 contains 16 residues. Germline V lookup: CDR1 MDHEN, CDR2 SYDVKM. V was pared by 7 bases and J by 7 bases, with 16 bases of the junction left unmatched. CDR3 sequence (DNA): TGTGCCAGCACCCCTAGGGGCGGGAGTGGGGAAAATGAGCAGTTCTTC. Its protein product is CASTPRGGSGENEQFF.

In this sample, this clonotype turned up a few times. The chain carries TRBV6-2 or TRBV6-3 and TRBJ2-2, with D possibly being TRBD1 (5 bases). V dropped 2 bases and J dropped 6 bases, with 10 bases sitting between them. Per the germline V gene, CDR1 is MNHEY and CDR2 is SVGEGT. The CDR3 contains 14 residues. DNA for the CDR3: TGTGCCAGCAGTTACGCGTGGGGCGCCGGGGAGCTGTTTTTT. This sequence encodes CASSYAWGAGELFF.